This T cell receptor beta chain originates from a study of T cell responses to AZD1222 COVID-19 vaccine. Points from the study as a whole: Increases in Spike-specific TCR breadth and depth were seen after two AZD1222 doses.

The data were produced by immunoSEQ multiplex PCR, yet TCRdb's version contains in-frame clones alone and is incomplete. The sample shows under 90,000 clones, roughly 85% of them seen only once. The V end was cut by 3 bases, the J end by 3 bases, with 17 bases between. Germline V gives CDR1 KGHSH, CDR2 LQKENI. There are 16 residues in the CDR3. Regarding this clone: Its antigen is not identified.

The rearrangement links TRBV18 to TRBJ1-2; D possibly corresponds to TRBD1 (6 bases). The sample was peripheral blood, taken 28 days after the second AZD1222 dose. The sequence was obtained from an adult who received the AZD1222 COVID-19 vaccine. The DNA for the CDR3 is TGTGCCAGCTCACCCTACCAGGGGAGGGGGTACTATGGCTACACCTTC. The encoded protein is CASSPYQGRGYYGYTF.